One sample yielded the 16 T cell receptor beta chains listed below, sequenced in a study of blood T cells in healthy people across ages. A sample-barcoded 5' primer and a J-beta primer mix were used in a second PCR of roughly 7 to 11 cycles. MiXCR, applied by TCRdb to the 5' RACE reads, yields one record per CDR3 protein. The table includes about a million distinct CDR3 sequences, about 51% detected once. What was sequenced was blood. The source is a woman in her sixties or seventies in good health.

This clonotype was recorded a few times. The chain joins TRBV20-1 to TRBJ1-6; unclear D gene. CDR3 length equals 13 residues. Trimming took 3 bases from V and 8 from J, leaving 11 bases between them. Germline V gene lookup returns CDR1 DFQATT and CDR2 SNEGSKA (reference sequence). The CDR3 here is CSASESADSPLHF. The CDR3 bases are TGCAGTGCTAGTGAGTCAGCTGATTCACCCCTCCACTTT.

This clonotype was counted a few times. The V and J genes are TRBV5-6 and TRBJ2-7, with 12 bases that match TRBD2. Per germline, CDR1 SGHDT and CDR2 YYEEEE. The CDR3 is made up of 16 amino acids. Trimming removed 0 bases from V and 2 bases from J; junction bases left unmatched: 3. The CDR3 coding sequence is TGTGCCAGCAGCTTGGGACTAGCGGGAGAAGCCTACGAGCAGTACTTC. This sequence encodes CASSLGLAGEAYEQYF.

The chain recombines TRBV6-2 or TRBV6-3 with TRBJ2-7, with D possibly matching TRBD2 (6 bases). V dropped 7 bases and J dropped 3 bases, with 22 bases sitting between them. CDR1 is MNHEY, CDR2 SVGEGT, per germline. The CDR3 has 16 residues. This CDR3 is CASTKPSGTGNYEQYF. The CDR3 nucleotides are TGTGCCAGCACCAAGCCGTCTGGGACTGGGAACTACGAGCAGTACTTC.

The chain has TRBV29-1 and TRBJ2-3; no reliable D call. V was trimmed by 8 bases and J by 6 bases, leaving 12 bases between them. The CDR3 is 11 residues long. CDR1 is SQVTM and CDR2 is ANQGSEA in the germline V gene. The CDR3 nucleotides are TGCAGCATAACAAACACGGATACGCAGTATTTT. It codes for CSITNTDTQYF.

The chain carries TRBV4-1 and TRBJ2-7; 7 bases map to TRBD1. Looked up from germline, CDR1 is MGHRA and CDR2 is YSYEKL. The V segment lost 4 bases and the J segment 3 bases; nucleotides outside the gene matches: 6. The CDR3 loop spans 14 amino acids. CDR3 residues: CASSLRDRFYEQYF. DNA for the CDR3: TGCGCCAGCAGCCTACGGGACAGATTCTACGAGCAGTACTTC.

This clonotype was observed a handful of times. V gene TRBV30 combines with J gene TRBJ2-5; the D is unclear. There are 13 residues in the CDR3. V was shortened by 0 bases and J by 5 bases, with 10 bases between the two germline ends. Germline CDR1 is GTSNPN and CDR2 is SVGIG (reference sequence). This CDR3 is CAWSVARLETQYF. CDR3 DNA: TGTGCCTGGAGTGTAGCGAGACTGGAGACCCAGTACTTC.

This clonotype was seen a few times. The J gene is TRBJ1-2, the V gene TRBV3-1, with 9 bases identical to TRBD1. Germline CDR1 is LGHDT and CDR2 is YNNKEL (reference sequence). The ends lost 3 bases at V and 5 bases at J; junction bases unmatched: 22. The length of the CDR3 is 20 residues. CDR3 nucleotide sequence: TGTGCCAGCAGCCATCGATACCGGGACAGGGAGTCAAGGCTGACTTATGGCTACACCTTC. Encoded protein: CASSHRYRDRESRLTYGYTF. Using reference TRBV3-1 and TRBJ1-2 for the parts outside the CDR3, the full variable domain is DTAVSQTPKYLVTQMGNDKSIKCEQNLGHDTMYWYKQDSKKFLKIMFSYNNKELIINETVPNRFSPKSPDKAHLNLHINSLELGDSAVYFCASSHRYRDRESRLTYGYTFGSGTRLTVV.

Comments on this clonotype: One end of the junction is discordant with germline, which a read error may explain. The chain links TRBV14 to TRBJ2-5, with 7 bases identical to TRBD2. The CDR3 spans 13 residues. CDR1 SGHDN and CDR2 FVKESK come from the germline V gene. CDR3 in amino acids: CASSRGRQEAQYF. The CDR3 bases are TGTGCCAGCAGCCGCGGGAGACAAGAGGCCCAGTACTTC.

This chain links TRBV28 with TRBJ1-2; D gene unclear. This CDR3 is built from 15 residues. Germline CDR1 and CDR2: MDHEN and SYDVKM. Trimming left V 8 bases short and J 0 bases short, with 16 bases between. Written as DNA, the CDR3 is TGTGCCAGCCATAGTATCTGGCAATCTAACTATGGCTACACCTTC. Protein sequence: CASHSIWQSNYGYTF.

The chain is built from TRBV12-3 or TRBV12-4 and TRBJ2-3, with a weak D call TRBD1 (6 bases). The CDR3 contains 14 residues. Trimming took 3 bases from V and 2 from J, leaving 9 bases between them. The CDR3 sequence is CASSFWDNTDTQYF. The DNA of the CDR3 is TGTGCCAGCAGTTTTTGGGACAACACAGATACGCAGTATTTT.

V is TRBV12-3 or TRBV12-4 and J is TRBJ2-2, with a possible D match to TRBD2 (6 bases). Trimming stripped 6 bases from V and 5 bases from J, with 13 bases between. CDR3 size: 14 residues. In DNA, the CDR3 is TGTGCCAGCAGCAGCGGGCAGTTAACCGGGGAGCTGTTTTTT. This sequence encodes CASSSGQLTGELFF.

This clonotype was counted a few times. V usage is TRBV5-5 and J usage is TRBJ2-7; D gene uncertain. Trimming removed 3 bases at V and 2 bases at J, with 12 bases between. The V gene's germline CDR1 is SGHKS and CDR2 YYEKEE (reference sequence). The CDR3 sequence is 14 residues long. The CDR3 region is CASSYLRAPYEQYF. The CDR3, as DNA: TGTGCCAGCAGCTATCTAAGGGCGCCCTACGAGCAGTACTTC. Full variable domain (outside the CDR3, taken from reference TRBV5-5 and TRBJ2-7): DAGVTQSPTHLIKTRGQQVTLRCSPISGHKSVSWYQQVLGQGPQFIFQYYEKEERGRGNFPDRFSARQFPNYSSELNVNALLLGDSALYLCASSYLRAPYEQYFGPGTRLTVT.

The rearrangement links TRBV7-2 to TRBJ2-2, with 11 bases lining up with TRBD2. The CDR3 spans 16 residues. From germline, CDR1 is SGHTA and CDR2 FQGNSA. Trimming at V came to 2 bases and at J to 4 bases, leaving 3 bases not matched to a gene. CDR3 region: CASSLRGTSGTGELFF. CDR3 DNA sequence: TGTGCCAGCAGCTTACGAGGGACTAGCGGCACCGGGGAGCTGTTTTTT.

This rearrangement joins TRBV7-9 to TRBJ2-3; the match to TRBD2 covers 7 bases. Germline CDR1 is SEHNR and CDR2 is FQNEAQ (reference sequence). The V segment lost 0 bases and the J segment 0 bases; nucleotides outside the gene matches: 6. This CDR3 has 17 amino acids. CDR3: CASSLAPLAASTDTQYF. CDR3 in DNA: TGTGCCAGCAGCTTAGCGCCCCTAGCGGCTAGCACAGATACGCAGTATTTT.

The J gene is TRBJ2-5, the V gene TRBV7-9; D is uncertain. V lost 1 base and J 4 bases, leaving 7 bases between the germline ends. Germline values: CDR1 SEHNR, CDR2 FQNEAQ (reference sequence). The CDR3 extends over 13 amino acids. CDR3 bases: TGTGCCAGCAGCTTAGATTTGCGAGAGACCCAGTACTTC. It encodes CASSLDLRETQYF.

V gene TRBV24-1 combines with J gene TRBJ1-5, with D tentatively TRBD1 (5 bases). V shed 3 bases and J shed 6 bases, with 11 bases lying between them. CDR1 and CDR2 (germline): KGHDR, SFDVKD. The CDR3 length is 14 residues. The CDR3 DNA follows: TGTGCCACCAGTGATGTGACAGCGATTCAGCCCCAGCATTTT. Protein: CATSDVTAIQPQHF.